Listed below are T cell receptor beta chains from one sample, sequenced in a study of blood T cell repertoires in COVID-19. Method: immunoSEQ multiplex PCR; TCRdb's copy keeps in-frame clones and lacks some. Of approximately 180,000 clones detected, 70% to 90% appear once; the ten largest clones hold about 22%. Sequencing was done on a sample of peripheral blood. The receptors were sampled from a man in his sixties with active or convalescent COVID-19. The CDR3 runs from the conserved cysteine through the conserved F or W. Fields, in order: J gene, clone size, V gene, D gene, CDR3 DNA, CDR3 protein. D genes are given only for firm matches. Size values are once, few and many counts, or a class for expanded clones, and some rows have none.

j_call: TRBJ1-6
clone_size: .
v_call: TRBV6-6
d_call: TRBD1
cdr3_nt: TGTGCCAGCAGTCCCATGGGGACAGGGGGAAATAATTCACCCCTCCACTTT
cdr3_aa: CASSPMGTGGNNSPLHF

j_call: TRBJ1-5
clone_size: .
v_call: TRBV9
d_call: TRBD1
cdr3_nt: TGTGCCAGCAGCGTAGATGGAGGGGGCTTCCAGCATTTT
cdr3_aa: CASSVDGGGFQHF

j_call: TRBJ1-2
clone_size: .
v_call: TRBV7-3
d_call: TRBD1
cdr3_nt: TGTGCCAGCGGGACAGGCCACCTCTATGGCTACACCTTC
cdr3_aa: CASGTGHLYGYTF

j_call: TRBJ1-2
clone_size: .
v_call: TRBV2
d_call: .
cdr3_nt: TGTGCCAGCAGTGAATTCACAGTGTGGGGCTACACCTTC
cdr3_aa: CASSEFTVWGYTF

j_call: TRBJ1-1
clone_size: .
v_call: TRBV9
d_call: .
cdr3_nt: TGTGCCAGCAGCGCCCGGGTAGAGAACACTGAAGCTTTCTTT
cdr3_aa: CASSARVENTEAFF

j_call: TRBJ1-5
clone_size: .
v_call: TRBV6-1
d_call: .
cdr3_nt: TGTGCCAGCAGTGGGGACTTTCGGTCCTATAGCAATCAGCCCCAGCATTTT
cdr3_aa: CASSGDFRSYSNQPQHF

j_call: TRBJ2-3
clone_size: medium-sized
v_call: TRBV7-3
d_call: .
cdr3_nt: TGTGCCAGCAGCATCGGGACTTCCACAGATACGCAGTATTTT
cdr3_aa: CASSIGTSTDTQYF

j_call: TRBJ1-5
clone_size: .
v_call: TRBV10-2
d_call: .
cdr3_nt: TGCGCCAGCAGTGAGCCTACTCAGCCCCAGCATTTT
cdr3_aa: CASSEPTQPQHF

j_call: TRBJ2-7
clone_size: .
v_call: TRBV6-5
d_call: .
cdr3_nt: TGTGCCACCGACGATATAACAGGCCTCTCCTACGAGCAGTACTTC
cdr3_aa: CATDDITGLSYEQYF

j_call: TRBJ2-7
clone_size: .
v_call: TRBV24-1
d_call: TRBD2
cdr3_nt: TGTGCCACTGTTGGGGGGGGGACGAACTACGAGCAGTACTTC
cdr3_aa: CATVGGGTNYEQYF

j_call: TRBJ1-1
clone_size: few
v_call: TRBV6-5
d_call: .
cdr3_nt: TGTGCCAGCCATCGAGGGGGTGCCGTCTCTCAAGCTTTCTTT
cdr3_aa: CASHRGGAVSQAFF

j_call: TRBJ1-2
clone_size: .
v_call: TRBV7-9
d_call: .
cdr3_nt: TGTGCCAGCAGCTTAGAACTCCTCTACGTTGCCTTC
cdr3_aa: CASSLELLYVAF

j_call: TRBJ1-5
clone_size: .
v_call: TRBV5-6
d_call: .
cdr3_nt: TGTGCCAGCAGCCCTGGGGCGAGCAATCAGCCCCAGCATTTT
cdr3_aa: CASSPGASNQPQHF

j_call: TRBJ2-2
clone_size: .
v_call: TRBV11-1
d_call: .
cdr3_nt: TGTGCCAGCAACCAGGTCGGAGGGAGGACCGGGGAGCTGTTTTTT
cdr3_aa: CASNQVGGRTGELFF

j_call: TRBJ1-5
clone_size: .
v_call: TRBV19
d_call: TRBD1
cdr3_nt: TGTGCCAGTAGTTTAGGACAGGGGAGCAATCAGCCCCAGCATTTT
cdr3_aa: CASSLGQGSNQPQHF

j_call: TRBJ1-6
clone_size: .
v_call: TRBV6-6
d_call: .
cdr3_nt: TGTGCCAGCAGCGTTTCGGATAATTCACCCCTCCACTTT
cdr3_aa: CASSVSDNSPLHF